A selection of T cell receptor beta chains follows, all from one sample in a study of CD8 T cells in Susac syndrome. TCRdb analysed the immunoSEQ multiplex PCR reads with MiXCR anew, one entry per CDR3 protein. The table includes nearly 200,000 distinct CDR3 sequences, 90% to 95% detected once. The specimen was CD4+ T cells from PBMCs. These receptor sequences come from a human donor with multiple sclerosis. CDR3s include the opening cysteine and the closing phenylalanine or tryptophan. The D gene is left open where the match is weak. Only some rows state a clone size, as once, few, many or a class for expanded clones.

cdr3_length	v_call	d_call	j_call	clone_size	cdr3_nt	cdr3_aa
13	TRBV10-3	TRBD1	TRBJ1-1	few	TGTGCCTCCCGACAGGGCATGAACACTGAAGCTTTCTTT	CASRQGMNTEAFF
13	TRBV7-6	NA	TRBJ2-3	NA	TGTGCCAGCAGCGCCGTCTGGGGGGATACGCAGTATTTT	CASSAVWGDTQYF
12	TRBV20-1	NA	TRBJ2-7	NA	TGCAGTGCTGGGCAGGCCAGCCGCGAGCAGTACTTC	CSAGQASREQYF
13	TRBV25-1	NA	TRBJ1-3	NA	TGTGCCAGCAGTGACCGGAGTCGGGACACCATATATTTT	CASSDRSRDTIYF
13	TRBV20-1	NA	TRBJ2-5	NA	TGCAGTGCTAGACCCCCGGGGGCGGAGACCCAGTACTTC	CSARPPGAETQYF
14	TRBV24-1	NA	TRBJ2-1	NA	TGTGCCACCAGTGACCCCGTTAAGGGGAATGAGCAGTTCTTC	CATSDPVKGNEQFF
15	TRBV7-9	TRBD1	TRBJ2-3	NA	TGTGCCAGCAGCGAAGACGACAGGGCGGCAGATACGCAGTATTTT	CASSEDDRAADTQYF
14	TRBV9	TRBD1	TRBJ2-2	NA	TGTGCCAGCAGCCCGGACAGGGGGGACGGGGAGCTGTTTTTT	CASSPDRGDGELFF
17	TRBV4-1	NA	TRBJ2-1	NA	TGCGCCAGCAGCCAAGAGAGGTTAAGGGGGACCTACAATGAGCAGTTCTTC	CASSQERLRGTYNEQFF
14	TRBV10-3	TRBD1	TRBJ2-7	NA	TGTGCCACCGCCGGGACAGGGTCCTCCTACGAGCAGTACTTC	CATAGTGSSYEQYF
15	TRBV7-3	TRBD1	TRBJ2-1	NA	TGTGCCAGCAGCTTGGGACAGGGGGCGGTCTATGAGCAGTTCTTC	CASSLGQGAVYEQFF
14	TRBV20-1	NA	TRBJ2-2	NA	TGCAGTGCTAGGATTGCAGGTGGCACCGGGGAGCTGTTTTTT	CSARIAGGTGELFF
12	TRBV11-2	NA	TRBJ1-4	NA	TGTGCCAGCAGCTTAGAGAGGGGTAAACTGTTTTTT	CASSLERGKLFF
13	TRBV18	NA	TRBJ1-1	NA	TGTGCCAGCTCACCCGGGACGAACACTGAAGCTTTCTTT	CASSPGTNTEAFF
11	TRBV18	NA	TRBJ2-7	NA	TGTGCCAGCTCACCAGGGCACGAGCAGTACTTC	CASSPGHEQYF
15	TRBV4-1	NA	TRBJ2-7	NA	TGCGCCAGCAGCCAACTCCGGGACTCCTCCTACGAGCAGTACTTC	CASSQLRDSSYEQYF
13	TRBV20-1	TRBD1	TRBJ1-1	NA	TGCAGTGCTAATAGACAGGGGGCCACTGAAGCTTTCTTT	CSANRQGATEAFF
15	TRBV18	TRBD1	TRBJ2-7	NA	TGTGCCAGCTCACCGCCGGGACAGGTGGGGGGCGAGCAGTACTTC	CASSPPGQVGGEQYF